Listed below are T cell receptor beta chains from one sample, sequenced in a study of blood T cell repertoires in COVID-19. TCRdb's copy holds only in-frame clones and misses some; the assay was immunoSEQ multiplex PCR. The data show approximately 80,000 clones, with about 80% seen just once and more than 5% held by the top ten. The sample was peripheral blood. These receptor sequences come from a man in his fifties with active or convalescent COVID-19. The CDR3 runs from the conserved cysteine through the conserved F or W. The D gene is left open where the match is weak. Size tells how often a clone was seen (once, few, many) or the class of an expanded clone, and some rows leave it out.

>-|TRBV29-1|TRBJ1-1|-
CSGTQNRAINTEAFF
TGCAGCGGCACCCAAAACAGGGCCATTAACACTGAAGCTTTCTTT
>TRBD1|TRBV19|TRBJ1-2|-
CASSIQGDGSYGYTF
TGTGCCAGTAGTATTCAGGGGGACGGTTCGTATGGCTACACCTTC
>TRBD2|TRBV27|TRBJ2-7|-
CASTLRTPLAGRSYEQYF
TGTGCCAGCACGTTGCGTACCCCACTAGCGGGGCGCTCCTACGAGCAGTACTTC
>-|TRBV25-1|TRBJ1-4|-
CASSAPDSNEKLFF
TGTGCCAGCAGTGCTCCGGACAGTAATGAAAAACTGTTTTTT
>-|TRBV24-1|TRBJ2-1|once
CATSDPANGVGYEQFF
TGTGCCACCAGTGACCCCGCGAACGGGGTGGGATATGAGCAGTTCTTC
>-|TRBV5-1|TRBJ2-5|-
CASSLGTQETQYF
TGCGCCAGCAGCTTGGGGACTCAAGAGACCCAGTACTTC
>-|TRBV7-3|TRBJ2-2|-
CASSSGQTDTGELFF
TGTGCCAGCAGCTCAGGACAGACTGACACCGGGGAGCTGTTTTTT
>TRBD1|TRBV5-4|TRBJ2-1|-
CASSLPLTGPNEQFF
TGTGCCAGCAGCCTACCATTGACAGGGCCCAATGAGCAGTTCTTC
>-|TRBV15|TRBJ1-5|-
CATSTGGGGNQPQHF
TGTGCCACCAGCACCGGGGGGGGTGGAAATCAGCCCCAGCATTTT
>-|TRBV7-6|TRBJ1-6|-
CASSLGQNYNSPLHF
TGTGCCAGCAGCTTAGGGCAAAATTATAATTCACCCCTCCACTTT
>TRBD2|TRBV9|TRBJ2-3|-
CASSVLAGPDTQYF
TGTGCCAGCAGCGTATTAGCGGGGCCAGATACGCAGTATTTT
>-|TRBV5-1|TRBJ1-1|-
CASSLAERGNDLNTEAFF
TGCGCCAGCAGCTTGGCCGAAAGGGGGAACGATCTGAACACTGAAGCTTTCTTT
>TRBD2|TRBV9|TRBJ2-7|-
CASSAGGDTSYEQYF
TGTGCCAGCAGCGCGGGGGGGGACACCTCCTACGAGCAGTACTTC
>TRBD2|TRBV5-5|TRBJ2-2|-
CASSLAAGLASGGELFF
TGTGCCAGCAGCTTGGCTGCGGGACTAGCTAGCGGCGGGGAGCTGTTTTTT
>TRBD1|TRBV3-1/TRBV3-2|TRBJ2-7|once
CASSPSGTGRREQYF
TGTGCCAGCAGCCCATCCGGGACAGGGAGGCGGGAGCAGTACTTC
>-|TRBV30|TRBJ1-4|-
CAWTANYATNEKLFF
TGTGCCTGGACCGCGAACTATGCAACTAATGAAAAACTGTTTTTT
>-|TRBV3-1/TRBV3-2|TRBJ1-2|-
CASSQDLVQGSGYTF
TGTGCCAGCAGCCAAGATTTAGTACAGGGTTCTGGCTACACCTTC
>-|TRBV27|TRBJ1-2|-
CASSSAQRTNYGYTF
TGTGCCAGCAGTTCCGCACAAAGAACTAACTATGGCTACACCTTC
>TRBD1|TRBV5-4|TRBJ2-7|few
CASSLEGTGSYEQYF
TGTGCCAGCAGCTTGGAGGGGACAGGGTCCTACGAGCAGTACTTC
>-|TRBV12-3/TRBV12-4|TRBJ1-1|few
CASSPPWNTEAFF
TGTGCCAGCAGTCCCCCTTGGAACACTGAAGCTTTCTTT
>-|TRBV24-1|TRBJ1-3|-
CATSDGLNTIYF
TGTGCCACCAGTGATGGCTTAAACACCATATATTTT
>TRBD2|TRBV3-1/TRBV3-2|TRBJ2-3|-
CASSHPSGGRDGVEDTQYF
TGTGCCAGCAGCCACCCTAGCGGGGGGCGTGATGGGGTGGAAGATACGCAGTATTTT
>TRBD2|TRBV5-4|TRBJ2-3|-
CASSLRLAGRDTQYF
TGTGCCAGCAGCCTCCGACTAGCGGGGCGGGATACGCAGTATTTT
>TRBD1|TRBV6-5|TRBJ1-2|many
CASRRQGGLGYTF
TGTGCCAGCAGGCGGCAGGGGGGCCTTGGCTACACCTTC
>-|TRBV7-2|TRBJ2-5|-
CASSLQRAIQETQYF
TGTGCCAGCAGCTTACAGCGGGCCATCCAAGAGACCCAGTACTTC
>TRBD1|TRBV5-8|TRBJ1-5|-
CASSQRTGTSNQPQHF
TGTGCCAGCAGCCAACGGACAGGGACGAGCAATCAGCCCCAGCATTTT
>-|TRBV19|TRBJ1-1|-
CASSILQGGHTEAFF
TGTGCCAGTAGTATCCTACAGGGCGGGCACACTGAAGCTTTCTTT
>-|TRBV4-3|TRBJ1-1|-
CASSQARTNTEAFF
TGCGCCAGCAGCCAGGCTCGTACGAACACTGAAGCTTTCTTT
>TRBD1|TRBV30|TRBJ2-1|-
CAWISRGQEQFF
TGTGCCTGGATAAGCAGGGGGCAGGAGCAGTTCTTC
>TRBD2|TRBV9|TRBJ2-1|-
CASSVDKVAGGREQFF
TGTGCCAGCAGCGTAGATAAGGTAGCGGGGGGGCGCGAGCAGTTCTTC
>-|TRBV30|TRBJ1-2|once
CAWSGRPGGYTF
TGTGCCTGGAGTGGGCGTCCGGGGGGCTACACCTTC
>TRBD1|TRBV30|TRBJ1-2|-
CAWALTGGGYTF
TGTGCCTGGGCCTTGACAGGGGGCGGCTACACCTTC
>TRBD2|TRBV7-6|TRBJ2-3|-
CASSPWTSGGADTQYF
TGTGCCAGCAGCCCCTGGACTAGCGGGGGGGCAGATACGCAGTATTTT
>-|TRBV10-2|TRBJ2-5|-
CASGQGPPSQETQYF
TGCGCCAGCGGGCAGGGTCCCCCTTCCCAAGAGACCCAGTACTTC
>-|TRBV2|TRBJ1-1|-
CASSDTQDRGGGEAFF
TGTGCCAGCAGTGACACTCAGGACAGAGGGGGGGGTGAAGCTTTCTTT
>TRBD1|TRBV28|TRBJ1-5|-
CASSRDRGQPQHF
TGTGCCAGCAGCCGGGACAGGGGTCAGCCCCAGCATTTT
>-|TRBV6-5|TRBJ2-1|few
CASSYRLYSYNEQFF
TGTGCCAGCAGTTACCGACTATACTCCTACAATGAGCAGTTCTTC
>-|TRBV18|TRBJ2-7|-
CASSTMAETEQYF
TGTGCCAGCTCAACTATGGCGGAAACCGAGCAGTACTTC
>-|TRBV3-1/TRBV3-2|TRBJ2-3|-
CASSQGRRGHTDTQYF
TGTGCCAGCAGCCAAGGAAGGCGGGGCCACACAGATACGCAGTATTTT
>-|TRBV6-5|TRBJ1-3|-
CASSYSTNFGNTIYF
TGTGCCAGCAGTTACTCGACAAACTTTGGAAACACCATATATTTT
>TRBD2|TRBV24-1|TRBJ2-2|-
CATSDGGGGTGELFF
TGTGCCACCAGTGATGGCGGGGGAGGCACCGGGGAGCTGTTTTTT
>TRBD1|TRBV19|TRBJ1-2|-
CASSLRGTYGYTF
TGTGCCAGTAGTCTCAGGGGGACCTATGGCTACACCTTC
>-|TRBV3-1/TRBV3-2|TRBJ1-2|-
CASSRRPGDDDYGYTF
TGTGCCAGCAGTAGAAGACCGGGGGATGACGACTATGGCTACACCTTC
>-|TRBV6-1|TRBJ1-2|-
CASSEGRGAGGF
TGTGCCAGCAGTGAAGGAAGGGGGGCGGGAGGCTTC
>-|TRBV6-5|TRBJ1-1|-
CASSYPGRGGRTEAFF
TGTGCCAGCAGTTACCCGGGAAGGGGCGGGAGAACTGAAGCTTTCTTT
>-|TRBV29-1|TRBJ1-1|-
CSGGRDTEAFF
TGCAGCGGGGGGCGGGACACTGAAGCTTTCTTT
>-|TRBV30|TRBJ1-3|once
CAWADSGNTIYF
TGTGCCTGGGCCGACAGCGGAAACACCATATATTTT
>-|TRBV7-2|TRBJ2-7|-
CASSFIGSRGYEQYF
TGTGCCAGCAGCTTTATCGGATCACGGGGATACGAGCAGTACTTC
>-|TRBV9|TRBJ2-5|-
CASSVDGQETQYF
TGTGCCAGCAGCGTAGACGGCCAAGAGACCCAGTACTTC
>-|TRBV24-1|TRBJ2-1|-
CATEDISYEQFF
TGTGCCACCGAGGACATCTCGTATGAGCAGTTCTTC
>TRBD1|TRBV6-2/TRBV6-3|TRBJ2-7|-
CASSFDRDTYEQYF
TGTGCCAGCAGTTTTGACAGGGATACCTACGAGCAGTACTTC
>-|TRBV7-9|TRBJ1-1|-
CASSYSDSRRWNTEAFF
TGTGCCAGCAGCTACTCGGACAGTCGTCGTTGGAACACTGAAGCTTTCTTT
>-|TRBV5-1|TRBJ2-2|-
CASSLAGKNTGELFF
TGCGCCAGCAGCTTGGCAGGGAAGAACACCGGGGAGCTGTTTTTT
>TRBD1|TRBV9|TRBJ2-2|-
CASSIRTGNTGELFF
TGTGCCAGCAGCATCCGGACAGGGAACACCGGGGAGCTGTTTTTT
>-|TRBV5-1|TRBJ1-1|once
CASSIFQGAEAFF
TGCGCCAGCAGCATCTTCCAGGGCGCTGAAGCTTTCTTT
>TRBD2|TRBV28|TRBJ2-7|-
CASSTSGGTSYEQYF
TGTGCCAGCAGTACTAGCGGGGGGACCTCCTACGAGCAGTACTTC
>-|TRBV10-3|TRBJ1-6|few
CAIKGGSSYNSPLHF
TGTGCCATCAAAGGAGGGTCGAGCTATAATTCACCCCTCCACTTT